What follows describes a single TCR beta chain. The source of the sample is a study of human thymus T cells. Libraries were prepared by immunoSEQ multiplex PCR; TCRdb keeps only in-frame clonotypes and omits some of them. This table has approximately 40,000 clones, nearly 95% appearing once. Only four of the eight donors provided an approximately 0.5-1 mL blood sample. This sequence originates from a boy younger than two with a congenital heart defect but otherwise immunologically healthy. What was sequenced was blood.

CDR3 region: CASSLVDGETQYF. CDR3 DNA: TGTGCCAGCAGCCTCGTGGACGGGGAGACCCAGTACTTC. The chain links TRBV6-5 to TRBJ2-5; D gene uncertain. Germline CDR1 MNHEY, CDR2 SVGAGI. Trimming stripped 6 bases from V and 5 bases from J, with 13 bases between. The CDR3 extends over 13 amino acids.